The 26 T cell receptor beta chains in this list originate from one sample, sequenced in a study of regulatory T cells. Amplification used 52 TRBV primers and 13 TRBJ primers. Repertoires were generated with immunoSEQ multiplex PCR, while TCRdb's copy carries only in-frame clones and drops some. The data show more than 15,000 clones, about 92% seen once. The source material was CD8+ T cells sorted from blood. The source of these receptors is a person aged 18 to 30 with CD3G deficiency.

The chain recombines TRBV7-6 with TRBJ2-2; TRBD1 is a possible D gene (6 bases). The CDR3 covers 14 residues. Per germline, CDR1 SGHVS and CDR2 FNYEAQ. With 2 bases removed from V and 6 bases from J, the gap between germline ends came to 10 bases. This CDR3 is CASSLRKGAGELFF. Written as DNA, the CDR3 is TGTGCCAGCAGCTTAAGAAAGGGGGCCGGGGAGCTGTTTTTT.

The chain joins TRBV6-5 to TRBJ1-4; 8 bases are a match to TRBD1. Germline V gives CDR1 MNHEY, CDR2 SVGAGI. The J segment lost 8 bases and the V segment lost 2 bases, leaving 7 bases of the junction unmatched. The CDR3 covers 15 residues. CDR3 nucleotides: TGTGCCAGCAGTTACGCCGGGACAGGTGGCGAAAAACTGTTTTTT. Translated, it gives CASSYAGTGGEKLFF.

The count of this clone is one. J is TRBJ1-1 and V is TRBV15; unclear D gene. The CDR3 length is 14 residues. The V and J ends lost 0 bases and 1 base respectively, with 6 bases between them. In germline, CDR1 is LNHNV, CDR2 YYDKDF (reference sequence). The CDR3 is CATSREVQNTEAFF. The CDR3 DNA reads as TGTGCCACCAGCAGAGAGGTCCAGAACACTGAAGCTTTCTTT.

The V gene is TRBV5-6, the J gene TRBJ2-1, with 9 bases that match TRBD1. Germline trimming cut 2 bases from V and 3 bases from J; bases unmatched to any gene: 3. Germline V gene lookup returns CDR1 SGHDT and CDR2 YYEEEE. CDR3 length equals 15 residues. Written as DNA, the CDR3 is TGTGCCAGCAGCTTCGACAGGGGGGTCTACAATGAGCAGTTCTTC. Protein sequence: CASSFDRGVYNEQFF.

V and J are TRBV12-5 and TRBJ1-2; 8 nucleotides align to TRBD1. Germline V gene sequence: CDR1 LGHNT, CDR2 FRNRAP. The CDR3 is 18 amino acids. With V trimmed by 5 bases and J by 3 bases, 17 bases remained unmatched. The CDR3 protein is CASGTGQGIVGSDYGYTF. The CDR3 DNA is TGTGCTAGTGGTACCGGACAGGGAATAGTAGGGTCTGACTATGGCTACACCTTC.

The rearrangement joins TRBV6-1 to TRBJ1-2; D remains ambiguous. Trimming stripped 2 bases from V and 8 bases from J, with 15 bases between. The CDR3 spans 14 residues. Germline-derived CDR1 and CDR2 are MNHNS and SASEGT. The DNA of the CDR3 is TGTGCCAGCAGTGAAAGGGTGGCAGGCCGGGGCTACACCTTC. Protein product: CASSERVAGRGYTF.

The chain has TRBV11-2 and TRBJ2-5, with D perhaps matching TRBD2 (6 bases). This CDR3 contains 15 residues. CDR1 is SGHAT, CDR2 FQNNGV, per germline. V was trimmed by 5 bases and J by 4 bases, leaving 17 bases between them. CDR3 residues: CASSPYGGGGETQYF. DNA for the CDR3: TGTGCCAGCAGCCCTTACGGGGGTGGGGGAGAGACCCAGTACTTC.

This clone has just one count. The gene calls are TRBV28 and TRBJ2-7; 7 nucleotides agree with TRBD1. The CDR3 consists of 19 residues. Trimming took 3 bases from V and 2 from J; bases not matched to a gene: 19. CDR1 MDHEN and CDR2 SYDVKM come from the germline V gene. The CDR3 loop reads CASSFKGSRSGTVTYEQYF. For the CDR3, the DNA is TGTGCCAGCAGTTTTAAAGGCTCTCGGTCCGGGACAGTAACCTACGAGCAGTACTTC.

The rearrangement joins TRBV28 to TRBJ2-7; the match to TRBD2 covers 8 bases. The CDR3 has 14 residues. Looked up from germline, CDR1 is MDHEN and CDR2 is SYDVKM. The trim removed 3 bases at V and 1 base at J, leaving 2 bases unmatched. CDR3 loop: CASSLTSESYEQYF. The CDR3 DNA reads as TGTGCCAGCAGTTTGACTAGCGAGTCCTACGAGCAGTACTTC.

The gene calls are TRBV7-2 and TRBJ2-2; perhaps D is TRBD1 or TRBD2 (5 bases each). The ends were cut back, 1 base at V and 4 bases at J, with 19 bases in the middle. Germline V lookup: CDR1 SGHTA, CDR2 FQGNSA. The CDR3 extends over 18 amino acids. CDR3 coding DNA: TGTGCCAGCAGCTTAGATGCCGGGGCAACTTTGATCACCGGGGAGCTGTTTTTT. Amino acid sequence: CASSLDAGATLITGELFF.

The CDR3 loop is CASSSLDSFNEKLFF. The CDR3 nucleotides are TGTGCCAGCAGCTCCTTGGACAGTTTTAATGAAAAACTGTTTTTT. The chain employs TRBV7-6 and TRBJ1-4; a possible D gene is TRBD1 (6 bases). CDR1 SGHVS and CDR2 FNYEAQ come from the germline V gene. V gave up 4 bases and J gave up 4 bases, with 13 bases separating them. The CDR3 has 15 amino acids. Looking up the rest from reference TRBV7-6 and TRBJ1-4 gives the full variable domain: GAGVSQSPRYKVTKRGQDVALRCDPISGHVSLYWYRQALGQGPEFLTYFNYEAQQDKSGLPNDRFSAERPEGSISTLTIQRTEQRDSAMYRCASSSLDSFNEKLFFGSGTQLSVL.

J is TRBJ2-1 and V is TRBV6-1; 8 bases fit TRBD2. V gave up 6 bases and J gave up 9 bases; unmatched junction bases: 4. Germline V CDR1 and CDR2: MNHNS, SASEGT. The CDR3 extends over 12 amino acids. This CDR3 is CASSLAGGEQFF. The CDR3 DNA follows: TGTGCCAGCAGCCTAGCGGGCGGTGAGCAGTTCTTC.

The V gene is TRBV6-5, the J gene TRBJ2-5, with TRBD2 matching over 10 bases. The CDR3 contains 15 residues. Germline V lookup: CDR1 MNHEY, CDR2 SVGAGI. V gave up 7 bases and J gave up 1 base; unmatched junction bases: 6. Here the CDR3 reads CASTPSGGAQETQYF. The CDR3 DNA sequence: TGTGCCAGCACCCCTAGCGGGGGTGCCCAAGAGACCCAGTACTTC.

The chain employs TRBV7-3 and TRBJ1-2; perhaps TRBD1 as D (5 bases). V was cut by 0 bases and J by 7 bases, with 15 bases left in between. The CDR3 spans 15 residues. The germline V gene has CDR1 SGHTA and CDR2 FQGTGA. CDR3 amino acids: CASSLTLAGSSGYTF. The CDR3 DNA is TGTGCCAGCAGCTTAACTCTGGCAGGGAGTAGTGGCTACACCTTC.

The genes are TRBV4-1 and TRBJ1-1; TRBD1 matches 9 bases. The CDR3 runs 16 residues. J was trimmed by 1 base and V by 2 bases; bases with no gene match: 5. CDR1 and CDR2 (germline): MGHRA, YSYEKL. CDR3 loop: CASSQPPTGGNTEAFF. CDR3 nucleotide sequence: TGCGCCAGCAGCCAACCCCCGACAGGGGGGAACACTGAAGCTTTCTTT.

The V call is TRBV5-1, the J call TRBJ2-3; TRBD1 matches at 9 bases. V trimming: 4 bases; J trimming: 6 bases; junction bases outside the gene matches: 18. The CDR3 loop spans 18 amino acids. In germline, CDR1 is SGHRS, CDR2 YFSETQ. The CDR3 region has the DNA TGCGCCAGCAGCCGCTCCGGGACAGGGAACCCTAGAACCGATACGCAGTATTTT. Encoded protein: CASSRSGTGNPRTDTQYF.

This clone was observed once. This chain connects TRBV10-3 to TRBJ2-6; tentatively, D is TRBD2 (6 bases). Germline V gene data show CDR1 as ENHRY and CDR2 as SYGVKD. The V and J ends lost 7 bases and 3 bases respectively, with 16 bases between them. This CDR3 contains 16 residues. CDR3 residues: CAIMGRSGDGANVLTF. The CDR3 DNA sequence: TGTGCCATCATGGGGCGCTCGGGGGATGGGGCCAACGTCCTGACTTTC.

This chain uses TRBV5-6 with TRBJ2-7; D gene ambiguous. CDR3 length: 13 amino acids. Trimming removed 0 bases at V and 5 bases at J, with 9 bases between. In germline, CDR1 is SGHDT, CDR2 YYEEEE. The CDR3 nucleotides read TGTGCCAGCAGCTTGGCCGTGGGAAACGAGCAGTACTTC. Translated: CASSLAVGNEQYF.

The chain carries TRBV10-3 and TRBJ2-3, with TRBD2 identical over 8 bases. Per the germline V gene, CDR1 is ENHRY and CDR2 is SYGVKD. The CDR3 loop spans 13 amino acids. J gave up 2 bases and V 10 bases, and 5 bases lay outside the gene matches. The chain's CDR3 is CATGGLDTDTQYF. As DNA, the CDR3 is TGTGCCACCGGGGGACTAGACACAGATACGCAGTATTTT.

The rearrangement links TRBV19 to TRBJ2-1; TRBD2 matches 12 bases. This CDR3 has 15 amino acids. From germline, CDR1 is LNHDA and CDR2 SQIVND (reference sequence). V trimming: 3 bases; J trimming: 4 bases; junction bases outside the gene matches: 1. The CDR3 DNA reads as TGTGCCAGTAGTATCGGACTAGCGGGGTACAATGAGCAGTTCTTC. The encoded protein is CASSIGLAGYNEQFF.

V and J are TRBV6-1 and TRBJ2-3; D ambiguous. Germline CDR1 and CDR2: MNHNS and SASEGT. The CDR3 runs 13 residues. Trimming removed 6 bases at V and 1 base at J, with 8 bases between. The CDR3 DNA sequence: TGTGCCAGCAGCCTAACACGCACAGATACGCAGTATTTT. This gives the protein CASSLTRTDTQYF.

This clone was recorded only once. The chain links TRBV19 to TRBJ2-2; the D is unclear. The ends were cut back, 6 bases at V and 5 bases at J, with 16 bases in the middle. This CDR3 spans 15 amino acids. Germline-derived CDR1 and CDR2 are LNHDA and SQIVND (reference sequence). The CDR3 nucleotides read TGTGCCAGTAGCCAGATGCACGGGTTGACCGGGGAGCTGTTTTTT. This sequence encodes CASSQMHGLTGELFF.

The chain links TRBV4-1 to TRBJ1-5; perhaps TRBD1 as D (5 bases). CDR1 is MGHRA and CDR2 is YSYEKL in the germline V gene. The germline V and J ends were trimmed by 3 bases and 12 bases, with 15 bases remaining between them. This CDR3 is 13 amino acids long. CDR3 in DNA: TGCGCCAGCAGCCAGAGTCCAGGGTCTCTCCAGCATTTT. As protein: CASSQSPGSLQHF.

The V and J genes are TRBV5-1 and TRBJ1-1; D not resolved. CDR3 length: 13 amino acids. Germline V gene lookup returns CDR1 SGHRS and CDR2 YFSETQ. The V end was cut by 0 bases, the J end by 1 base, with 4 bases between. CDR3 in amino acids: CASSLAENTEAFF. The CDR3 nucleotides are TGCGCCAGCAGCTTGGCAGAGAACACTGAAGCTTTCTTT. The variable domain in full, completed from reference TRBV5-1 and TRBJ1-1, reads KAGVTQTPRYLIKTRGQQVTLSCSPISGHRSVSWYQQTPGQGLQFLFEYFSETQRNKGNFPGRFSGRQFSNSRSEMNVSTLELGDSALYLCASSLAENTEAFFGQGTRLTVV.

The chain joins TRBV4-3 to TRBJ2-1; 9 nucleotides match TRBD2. The CDR3 length is 17 residues. The germline V gene has CDR1 LGHNA and CDR2 YSLEER. V was pared by 2 bases and J by 1 base, with 6 bases of the junction left unmatched. The CDR3 region has the DNA TGCGCCAGCAGCCAACGTTGGCGGGGGGGGTCCTACAATGAGCAGTTCTTC. This translates into CASSQRWRGGSYNEQFF.

The V and J genes are TRBV14 and TRBJ1-4; D gene uncertain. CDR1 is SGHDN and CDR2 is FVKESK in the germline V gene. Trimming removed 3 bases at V and 0 bases at J, with 8 bases between. CDR3 size: 15 residues. CDR3 bases: TGTGCCAGCAGCCAGGGAACAGCAACTAATGAAAAACTGTTTTTT. Translation: CASSQGTATNEKLFF. Full variable domain (remainder filled in from reference TRBV14 and TRBJ1-4): EAGVTQFPSHSVIEKGQTVTLRCDPISGHDNLYWYRRVMGKEIKFLLHFVKESKQDESGMPNNRFLAERTGGTYSTLKVQPAELEDSGVYFCASSQGTATNEKLFFGSGTQLSVL.